The 9 T cell receptor beta chains reported below all come from one sample, sequenced in a study of cytomegalovirus exposure and HLA in healthy donors. The protocol was immunoSEQ multiplex PCR, while the TCRdb copy is restricted to in-frame clones and leaves out a portion. The sample carries around 50,000 clones, over 85% recorded once. The sample was PBMCs. These receptors were collected from a woman younger than 30 in good health and CMV-seropositive.

CDR3 loop: CASSEIGAFNYGYTF. The DNA for the CDR3 is TGTGCCAGCAGTGAAATAGGGGCCTTTAACTATGGCTACACCTTC. The V call is TRBV6-1, the J call TRBJ1-2; D perhaps matches TRBD1 (5 bases). The CDR3 runs 15 residues. CDR1 and CDR2 from the germline V gene are MNHNS and SASEGT. V was shortened by 2 bases and J by 1 base, with 11 bases between the two germline ends.

The chain employs TRBV2 and TRBJ2-7; a weak D match, TRBD2 (6 bases). The V and J ends lost 2 bases and 4 bases respectively, with 12 bases between them. Germline V gene data show CDR1 as SNHLY and CDR2 as FYNNEI. This CDR3 has 14 amino acids. CDR3 nucleotide sequence: TGTGCCAGCAGTGAAACGGGAGCCCAATACGAGCAGTACTTC. Translating gives CASSETGAQYEQYF.

CDR3 in DNA: TGTGCCAGCAGTTTAAGCGGGAGGGCCGGAGATACGCAGTATTTT. Amino acid sequence: CASSLSGRAGDTQYF. The chain employs TRBV27 and TRBJ2-3, with 10 positions matching TRBD2. In germline, CDR1 is MNHEY, CDR2 SMNVEV (reference sequence). CDR3 size: 15 residues. J lost 5 bases, V lost 2 bases, and 4 bases had no gene match.

The chain uses TRBV19 and TRBJ2-5, with 7 bases lining up with TRBD1. J was trimmed by 0 bases and V by 5 bases; bases with no gene match: 6. CDR1 is LNHDA, CDR2 SQIVND, per germline (reference sequence). The CDR3 runs 15 residues. CDR3 coding DNA: TGTGCCAGTAGTGCCGGGACAGAAGACCAAGAGACCCAGTACTTC. Amino acid sequence: CASSAGTEDQETQYF. Drawing the rest from reference TRBV19 and TRBJ2-5, the complete variable domain is DGGITQSPKYLFRKEGQNVTLSCEQNLNHDAMYWYRQDPGQGLRLIYYSQIVNDFQKGDIAEGYSVSREKKESFPLTVTSAQKNPTAFYLCASSAGTEDQETQYFGPGTRLLVL.

J is TRBJ2-2 and V is TRBV5-1; possible D gene TRBD1, 5 bases. Germline V gene sequence: CDR1 SGHRS, CDR2 YFSETQ. Trimming took off 4 bases at V and 0 bases at J, with 7 bases between the two ends. The CDR3 runs 14 residues. The DNA for the CDR3 is TGCGCCAGCAGCCTGACAGCGAACACCGGGGAGCTGTTTTTT. This translates into CASSLTANTGELFF.

The chain carries TRBV9 and TRBJ2-3; tentatively, D is TRBD2 (5 bases). This CDR3 has 16 residues. Trimming took 0 bases from V and 0 from J, leaving 11 bases between them. Germline V gene sequence: CDR1 SGDLS, CDR2 YYNGEE. CDR3 sequence (DNA): TGTGCCAGCAGCGTAGGGGAGCGGAGAAGCACAGATACGCAGTATTTT. Amino acids: CASSVGERRSTDTQYF.

The chain is built from TRBV27 and TRBJ2-7; 14 bases agree with TRBD2. J lost 6 bases, V lost 6 bases, and 7 bases had no gene match. The germline V gene encodes CDR1 MNHEY and CDR2 SMNVEV (reference sequence). This CDR3 comprises 15 residues. The CDR3 DNA reads TGTGCCAGCAGCCGGGAGACTAGCGGGAGGGGCGAGCAGTACTTC. Its protein is CASSRETSGRGEQYF.

This chain connects TRBV10-3 to TRBJ1-5; D remains unclear. The germline V gene encodes CDR1 ENHRY and CDR2 SYGVKD. Trimming cost V 5 bases and J 5 bases, with 10 bases left between them. This CDR3 has 13 amino acids. CDR3: CAISPGTDQPQHF. CDR3 DNA: TGTGCCATCAGTCCTGGCACCGATCAGCCCCAGCATTTT.

The chain uses TRBV9 and TRBJ2-5, with unresolved D. Between the trimmed V and J ends, which lost 4 bases and 0 bases, there was a span of 4 bases. Per germline, CDR1 SGDLS and CDR2 YYNGEE. The CDR3 has 12 amino acids. CDR3: CASSPYQETQYF. The CDR3 DNA sequence: TGTGCCAGCAGCCCGTACCAAGAGACCCAGTACTTC.